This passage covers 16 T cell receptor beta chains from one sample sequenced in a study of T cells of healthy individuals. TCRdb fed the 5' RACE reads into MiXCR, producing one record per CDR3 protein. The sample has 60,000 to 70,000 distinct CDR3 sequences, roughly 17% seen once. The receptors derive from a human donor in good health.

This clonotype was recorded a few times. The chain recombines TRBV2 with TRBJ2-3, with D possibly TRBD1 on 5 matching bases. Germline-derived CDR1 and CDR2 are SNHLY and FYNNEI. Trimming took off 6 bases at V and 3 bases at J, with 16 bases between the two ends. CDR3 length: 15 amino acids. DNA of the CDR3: TGTGCCAGCAGAGCCCAGGGTGGGTTAACAGATACGCAGTATTTT. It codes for CASRAQGGLTDTQYF. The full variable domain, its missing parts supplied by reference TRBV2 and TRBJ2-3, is EPEVTQTPSHQVTQMGQEVILRCVPISNHLYFYWYRQILGQKVEFLVSFYNNEISEKSEIFDDQFSVERPDGSNFTLKIRSTKLEDSAMYFCASRAQGGLTDTQYFGPGTRLTVL.

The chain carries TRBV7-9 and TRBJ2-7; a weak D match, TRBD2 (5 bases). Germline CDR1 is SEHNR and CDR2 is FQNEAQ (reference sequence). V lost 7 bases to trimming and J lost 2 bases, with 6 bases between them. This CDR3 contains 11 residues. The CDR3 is CASTGAYEQYF. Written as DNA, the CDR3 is TGTGCCAGCACCGGGGCCTACGAGCAGTACTTC.

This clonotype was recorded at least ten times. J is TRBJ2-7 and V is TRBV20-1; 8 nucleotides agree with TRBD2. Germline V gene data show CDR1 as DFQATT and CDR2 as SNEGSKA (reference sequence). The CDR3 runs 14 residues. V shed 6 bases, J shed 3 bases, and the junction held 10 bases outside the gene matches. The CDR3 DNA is TGCAGTGCCAAGAGGCGGGAGGAGTACTACGAGCAGTACTTC. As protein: CSAKRREEYYEQYF.

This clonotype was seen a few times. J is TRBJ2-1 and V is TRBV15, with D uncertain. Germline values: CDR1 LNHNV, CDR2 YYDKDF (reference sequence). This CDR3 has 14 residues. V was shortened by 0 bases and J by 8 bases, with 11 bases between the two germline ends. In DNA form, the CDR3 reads TGTGCCACCAGCAGAGATTCTACGTATGATGAGCAGTTCTTC. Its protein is CATSRDSTYDEQFF. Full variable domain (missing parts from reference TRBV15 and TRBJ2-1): DAMVIQNPRYQVTQFGKPVTLSCSQTLNHNVMYWYQQKSSQAPKLLFHYYDKDFNNEADTPDNFQSRRPNTSFCFLDIRSPGLGDTAMYLCATSRDSTYDEQFFGPGTRLTVL.

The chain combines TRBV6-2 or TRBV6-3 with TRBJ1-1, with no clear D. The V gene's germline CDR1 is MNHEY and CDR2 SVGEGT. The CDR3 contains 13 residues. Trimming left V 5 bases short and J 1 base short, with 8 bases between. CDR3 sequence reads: CASSNTRNTEAFF. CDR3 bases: TGTGCCAGCAGTAACACAAGGAACACTGAAGCTTTCTTT.

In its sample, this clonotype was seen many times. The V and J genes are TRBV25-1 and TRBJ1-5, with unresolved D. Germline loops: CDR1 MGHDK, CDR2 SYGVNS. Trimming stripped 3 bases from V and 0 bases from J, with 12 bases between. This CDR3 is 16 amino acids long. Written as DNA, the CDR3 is TGTGCCAGCAGTGATAAGTCCGTATTTAGCAATCAGCCCCAGCATTTT. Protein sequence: CASSDKSVFSNQPQHF.

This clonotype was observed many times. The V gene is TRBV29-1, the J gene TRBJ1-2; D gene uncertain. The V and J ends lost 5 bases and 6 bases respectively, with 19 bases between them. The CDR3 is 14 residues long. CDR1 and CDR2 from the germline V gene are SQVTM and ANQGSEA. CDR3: CSVRVAAGGHGYTF. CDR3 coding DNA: TGCAGCGTTCGGGTGGCAGCCGGAGGCCATGGCTACACCTTC.

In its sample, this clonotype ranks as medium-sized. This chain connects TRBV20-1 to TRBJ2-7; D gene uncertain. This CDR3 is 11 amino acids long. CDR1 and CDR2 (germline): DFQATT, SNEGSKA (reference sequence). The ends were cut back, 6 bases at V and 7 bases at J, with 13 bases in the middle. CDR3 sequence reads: CSAVRTKEQYF. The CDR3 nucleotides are TGCAGTGCGGTGCGGACGAAGGAGCAGTACTTC.

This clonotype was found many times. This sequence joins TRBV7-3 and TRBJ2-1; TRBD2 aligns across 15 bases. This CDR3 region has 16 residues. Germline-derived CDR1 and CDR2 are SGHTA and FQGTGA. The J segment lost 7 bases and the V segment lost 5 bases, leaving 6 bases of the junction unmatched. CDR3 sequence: CASSLQGTSGGNEQFF. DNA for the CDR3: TGTGCCAGCAGCCTCCAAGGGACTAGCGGGGGGAATGAGCAGTTCTTC.

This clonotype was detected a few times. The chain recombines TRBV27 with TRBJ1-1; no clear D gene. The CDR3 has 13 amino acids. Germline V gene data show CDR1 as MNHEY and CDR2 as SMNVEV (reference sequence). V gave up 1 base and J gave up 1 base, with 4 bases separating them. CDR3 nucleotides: TGTGCCAGCAGTTTATACGGGAACACTGAAGCTTTCTTT. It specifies CASSLYGNTEAFF.

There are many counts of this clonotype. The CDR3 here is CASSPRQVQETQYF. Here the CDR3 DNA reads TGTGCCAGCAGTCCCCGACAGGTACAAGAGACCCAGTACTTC. The rearrangement links TRBV12-3 or TRBV12-4 to TRBJ2-5; D is possibly TRBD1 (6 bases). V lost 5 bases and J lost 2, with 12 bases in between. The CDR3 loop spans 14 amino acids.

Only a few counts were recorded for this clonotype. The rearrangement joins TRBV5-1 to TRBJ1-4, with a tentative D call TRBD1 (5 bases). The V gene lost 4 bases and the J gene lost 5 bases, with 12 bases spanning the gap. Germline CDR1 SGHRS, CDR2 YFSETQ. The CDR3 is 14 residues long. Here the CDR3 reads CASSALEGNEKLFF. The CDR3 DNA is TGCGCCAGCAGCGCCTTGGAGGGGAATGAAAAACTGTTTTTT.

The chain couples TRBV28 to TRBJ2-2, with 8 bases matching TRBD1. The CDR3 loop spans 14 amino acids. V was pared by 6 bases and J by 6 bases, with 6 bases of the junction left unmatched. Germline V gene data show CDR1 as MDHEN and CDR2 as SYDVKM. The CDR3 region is CASRNTGGPGELFF. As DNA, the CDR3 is TGTGCCAGCAGAAACACAGGGGGTCCCGGGGAGCTGTTTTTT.

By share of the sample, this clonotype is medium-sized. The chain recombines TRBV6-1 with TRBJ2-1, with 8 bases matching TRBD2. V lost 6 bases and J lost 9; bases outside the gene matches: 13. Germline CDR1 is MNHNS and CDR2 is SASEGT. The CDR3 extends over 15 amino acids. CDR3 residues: CASSSLAGLSGEQFF. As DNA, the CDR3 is TGTGCCAGCAGCTCTCTAGCGGGCCTCTCCGGTGAGCAGTTCTTC.

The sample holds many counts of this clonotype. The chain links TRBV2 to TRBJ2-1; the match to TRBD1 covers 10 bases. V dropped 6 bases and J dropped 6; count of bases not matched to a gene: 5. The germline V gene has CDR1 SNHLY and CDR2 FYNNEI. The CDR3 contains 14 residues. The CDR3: CASRKGQGSNEQFF. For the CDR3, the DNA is TGTGCCAGCAGGAAGGGACAGGGGAGCAATGAGCAGTTCTTC.

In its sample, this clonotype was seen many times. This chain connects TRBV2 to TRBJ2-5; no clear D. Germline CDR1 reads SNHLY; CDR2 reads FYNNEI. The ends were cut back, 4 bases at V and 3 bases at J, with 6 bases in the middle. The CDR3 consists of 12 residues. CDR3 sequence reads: CASSVKKETQYF. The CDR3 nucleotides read TGTGCCAGCAGTGTAAAGAAAGAGACCCAGTACTTC. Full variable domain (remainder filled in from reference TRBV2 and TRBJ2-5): EPEVTQTPSHQVTQMGQEVILRCVPISNHLYFYWYRQILGQKVEFLVSFYNNEISEKSEIFDDQFSVERPDGSNFTLKIRSTKLEDSAMYFCASSVKKETQYFGPGTRLLVL.